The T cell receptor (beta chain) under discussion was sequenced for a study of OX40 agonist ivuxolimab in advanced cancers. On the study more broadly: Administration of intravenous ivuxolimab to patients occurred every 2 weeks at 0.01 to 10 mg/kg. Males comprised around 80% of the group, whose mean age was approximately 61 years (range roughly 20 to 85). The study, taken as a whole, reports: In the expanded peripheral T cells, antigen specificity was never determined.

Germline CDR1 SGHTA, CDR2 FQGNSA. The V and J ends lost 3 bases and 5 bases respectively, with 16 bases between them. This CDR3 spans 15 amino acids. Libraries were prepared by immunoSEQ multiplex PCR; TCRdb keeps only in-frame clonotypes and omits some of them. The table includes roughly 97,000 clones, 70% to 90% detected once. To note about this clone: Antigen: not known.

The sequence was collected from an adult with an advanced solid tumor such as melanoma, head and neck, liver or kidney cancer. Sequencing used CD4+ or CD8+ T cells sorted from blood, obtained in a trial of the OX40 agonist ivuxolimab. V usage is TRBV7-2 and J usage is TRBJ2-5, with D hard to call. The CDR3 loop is CASSLAGPLGETQYF. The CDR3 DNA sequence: TGTGCCAGCAGCTTGGCCGGCCCCTTGGGCGAGACCCAGTACTTC.